The 30 T cell receptor beta chains listed next were all sequenced from one sample in a study of blood T cell repertoires in COVID-19 (TCRdb year 2020). Receptors were amplified or captured by the immunoSEQ multiplex PCR assay. Sourced from immuneACCESS, this table was stored by TCRdb with only in-frame sequences that have V and J called. A share of the clones is absent; for the studies checked, an unresolved V gene accounts for under half, and the remainder has no known explanation. For this sample the table gives 95,000 to 150,000 clones, of which roughly 88% were detected only once. The ten most abundant clones make up around 4.7% of the sample. Material for sequencing was peripheral blood. These TCRs come from a man in his forties with acute or convalescent COVID-19.

The chain employs TRBV11-2 and TRBJ1-2, with 7 nucleotides matching TRBD1. Per germline, CDR1 SGHAT and CDR2 FQNNGV. CDR3 length: 14 amino acids. The ends lost 1 base at V and 3 bases at J; junction bases unmatched: 2. The CDR3: CASSLGQGDYGYTF. The CDR3 region has the DNA TGTGCCAGCAGCTTAGGACAGGGTGACTATGGCTACACCTTC. The full variable domain, completed using reference TRBV11-2 and TRBJ1-2, is EAGVAQSPRYKIIEKRQSVAFWCNPISGHATLYWYQQILGQGPKLLIQFQNNGVVDDSQLPKDRFSAERLKGVDSTLKIQPAKLEDSAVYLCASSLGQGDYGYTFGSGTRLTVV.

The chain joins TRBV2 to TRBJ2-7; no clear D. The V gene lost 8 bases and the J gene lost 2 bases, with 7 bases spanning the gap. The V gene's germline CDR1 is SNHLY and CDR2 FYNNEI. The CDR3 has 11 residues. This CDR3 reads CASGQTYEQYF. In nucleotides, the CDR3 is TGTGCCAGCGGGCAAACCTACGAGCAGTACTTC. The whole variable domain, filled in from reference TRBV2 and TRBJ2-7, reads EPEVTQTPSHQVTQMGQEVILRCVPISNHLYFYWYRQILGQKVEFLVSFYNNEISEKSEIFDDQFSVERPDGSNFTLKIRSTKLEDSAMYFCASGQTYEQYFGPGTRLTVT.

The genes are TRBV30 and TRBJ1-1, with TRBD1 matching over 11 bases. Looked up from germline, CDR1 is GTSNPN and CDR2 is SVGIG (reference sequence). V shed 2 bases, J shed 6 bases, and the junction held 2 bases outside the gene matches. CDR3 length: 13 residues. CDR3 nucleotide sequence: TGTGCCTGGAGTTGGGGACAGGGGGCTGAAGCTTTCTTT. Its translation is CAWSWGQGAEAFF.

The CDR3 reads CASGLVVWGGGVSTEAFF. CDR3 sequence (DNA): TGTGCTAGTGGTTTGGTTGTGTGGGGGGGCGGAGTGAGCACTGAAGCTTTCTTT. The chain couples TRBV12-5 to TRBJ1-1; perhaps TRBD1 as D (6 bases). This CDR3 is 18 amino acids long. The germline V and J ends were trimmed by 0 bases and 4 bases, with 21 bases remaining between them. Germline CDR1 reads LGHNT; CDR2 reads FRNRAP.

The J gene is TRBJ1-1, the V gene TRBV6-2 or TRBV6-3; 7 nucleotides match TRBD1. Per the germline V gene, CDR1 is MNHEY and CDR2 is SVGEGT. The CDR3 runs to 14 residues. V was clipped by 6 bases and J by 7 bases; unmatched bases: 11. The CDR3 reads CASSSPWTGGEAFF. The CDR3 DNA is TGTGCCAGCAGCTCTCCCTGGACAGGCGGTGAAGCTTTCTTT.

The chain is built from TRBV18 and TRBJ2-7, with D possibly being TRBD2 (6 bases). This CDR3 region has 14 residues. The germline V gene has CDR1 KGHSH and CDR2 LQKENI. V lost 2 bases, J lost 6 bases, and 14 bases lay in between. The CDR3 reads CASSPMGLLPEQYF. CDR3 DNA: TGTGCCAGCTCACCAATGGGACTCCTCCCCGAGCAGTACTTC.

The gene calls are TRBV19 and TRBJ1-1, with 7 bases lining up with TRBD1. V lost 1 base, J lost 3 bases, and 8 bases stayed unmatched. Per the germline V gene, CDR1 is LNHDA and CDR2 is SQIVND (reference sequence). This CDR3 is built from 16 residues. For the CDR3, the DNA is TGTGCCAGTAGTATAGGAAGACAGGGTAGGGACACTGAAGCTTTCTTT. Encoded protein: CASSIGRQGRDTEAFF. The full variable domain, with the rest looked up from reference TRBV19 and TRBJ1-1, is DGGITQSPKYLFRKEGQNVTLSCEQNLNHDAMYWYRQDPGQGLRLIYYSQIVNDFQKGDIAEGYSVSREKKESFPLTVTSAQKNPTAFYLCASSIGRQGRDTEAFFGQGTRLTVV.

This rearrangement joins TRBV7-3 to TRBJ1-3, with D unclear. Germline loops: CDR1 SGHTA, CDR2 FQGTGA. The CDR3 has 16 amino acids. V gave up 1 base and J gave up 4 bases, with 14 bases separating them. The DNA of the CDR3 is TGTGCCAGCAGCTTAATGCCCCCTGCTGCGGGAAACACCATATATTTT. Protein sequence: CASSLMPPAAGNTIYF.

The V gene is TRBV2, the J gene TRBJ2-2; 7 bases are a match to TRBD1. V gave up 6 bases and J gave up 7 bases; unmatched junction bases: 5. CDR3 size: 13 residues. CDR1 is SNHLY and CDR2 is FYNNEI in the germline V gene. The CDR3: CASRDREGGELFF. The CDR3 nucleotides are TGTGCCAGCAGAGACAGGGAAGGCGGGGAGCTGTTTTTT.

The J gene is TRBJ1-3, the V gene TRBV7-2; D might be TRBD1 (6 bases). The CDR3 sequence is 14 residues long. Trimming pared 1 base from V and 4 bases from J, leaving 8 bases between. Germline CDR1 reads SGHTA; CDR2 reads FQGNSA. CDR3 sequence reads: CASSLDRVGNTIYF. CDR3 nucleotide sequence: TGTGCCAGCAGCTTAGACAGGGTAGGAAACACCATATATTTT.

This clone was detected only a few times. The chain uses TRBV21-1 and TRBJ1-5; the table names TRBD1, a call not compared with the DNA. TRBV21-1 is tagged as a pseudogene. This CDR3 comprises 17 residues. For the CDR3, the DNA is TGTGCCAGCAGCAAAGGCCGCGGACAGGGGGCGGATCAGCCCCAGCATTTT. Its protein is CASSKGRGQGADQPQHF.

This clone has a handful of counts. The chain recombines TRBV6-5 with TRBJ2-7; TRBD2 agrees at 7 bases. Germline CDR1 is MNHEY and CDR2 is SVGAGI. V dropped 8 bases and J dropped 0; count of bases not matched to a gene: 7. This CDR3 has 14 residues. CDR3 sequence: CASGAGESSYEQYF. DNA for the CDR3: TGTGCCAGCGGGGCGGGGGAAAGCTCCTACGAGCAGTACTTC.

The V call is TRBV7-9, the J call TRBJ2-5, with 8 bases that match TRBD2. The CDR3 totals 18 residues. CDR1 and CDR2 from the germline V gene are SEHNR and FQNEAQ (reference sequence). V lost 3 bases to trimming and J lost 4 bases; unmatched junction nucleotides: 16. CDR3 DNA sequence: TGTGCCAGCAGCTTCGTGGTAACGGCGGGAGGAGACCGAGAGACCCAGTACTTC. This translates into CASSFVVTAGGDRETQYF.

This clone has only a few counts. The chain joins TRBV19 to TRBJ1-1; weak D call: TRBD1 (5 bases). The germline gives CDR1 LNHDA, CDR2 SQIVND (reference sequence). The ends were cut back, 3 bases at V and 5 bases at J, with 16 bases in the middle. The CDR3 is 15 residues long. CDR3 protein: CASSILGGSGTEAFF. In DNA, the CDR3 is TGTGCCAGTAGTATTTTGGGGGGTAGTGGTACTGAAGCTTTCTTT.

This chain uses TRBV30 with TRBJ1-5, with 7 bases lining up with TRBD1. The V and J ends lost 0 bases and 5 bases, in that order; junction bases with no gene match: 4. Germline V gene sequence: CDR1 GTSNPN, CDR2 SVGIG (reference sequence). This CDR3 comprises 14 residues. As DNA, the CDR3 is TGTGCCTGGAGTGTGGACAGGTCTGATCAGCCCCAGCATTTT. Translating gives CAWSVDRSDQPQHF. Using reference TRBV30 and TRBJ1-5 for the parts outside the CDR3, the full variable domain is SQTIHQWPATLVQPVGSPLSLECTVEGTSNPNLYWYRQAAGRGLQLLFYSVGIGQISSEVPQNLSASRPQDRQFILSSKKLLLSDSGFYLCAWSVDRSDQPQHFGDGTRLSIL.

The chain links TRBV7-2 to TRBJ1-5; no definite D call. Germline V gene data show CDR1 as SGHTA and CDR2 as FQGNSA. The CDR3 is 13 amino acids. Trimming took 2 bases from V and 5 from J, leaving 7 bases between them. The CDR3 bases are TGTGCCAGCAGCTTATTCACTGATCAGCCCCAGCATTTT. Protein sequence: CASSLFTDQPQHF. The full variable domain, in which reference TRBV7-2 and TRBJ1-5 provide the parts outside the CDR3, is GAGVSQSPSNKVTEKGKDVELRCDPISGHTALYWYRQSLGQGLEFLIYFQGNSAPDKSGLPSDRFSAERTGGSVSTLTIQRTQQEDSAVYLCASSLFTDQPQHFGDGTRLSIL.

The rearrangement uses TRBV6-5 and TRBJ2-1, with 9 bases matching TRBD1. This CDR3 is 15 amino acids long. Germline V lookup: CDR1 MNHEY, CDR2 SVGAGI. The V gene end was trimmed by 4 bases and the J gene end by 7 bases; junction bases not matched to a gene: 8. CDR3 sequence: CASSSGQGYLNEQFF. The CDR3 nucleotides read TGTGCCAGCAGTTCGGGACAGGGTTATTTGAATGAGCAGTTCTTC.

This chain uses TRBV30 with TRBJ1-5; TRBD1 is a possible D gene (5 bases). V was cut by 2 bases and J by 5 bases, with 13 bases left in between. There are 14 residues in the CDR3. Germline CDR1 reads GTSNPN; CDR2 reads SVGIG (reference sequence). CDR3 loop: CAWSFEGDYQPQHF. CDR3 DNA sequence: TGTGCCTGGAGTTTTGAAGGGGATTATCAGCCCCAGCATTTT.

The V call is TRBV5-6, the J call TRBJ2-7, with 7 positions matching TRBD1. Looked up from germline, CDR1 is SGHDT and CDR2 is YYEEEE. CDR3 size: 14 residues. V lost 5 bases, J lost 3 bases, and 8 bases stayed unmatched. In DNA form, the CDR3 reads TGTGCCAGCAGTTTACAGGGGTTATTCTACGAGCAGTACTTC. This codes for CASSLQGLFYEQYF.

The rearrangement joins TRBV11-2 to TRBJ1-4; 7 bases fit TRBD1. The CDR3 length is 15 residues. Losses at the gene ends were 4 bases for V and 5 bases for J; bases not matched to a gene: 7. Germline V gene sequence: CDR1 SGHAT, CDR2 FQNNGV. The CDR3, as DNA: TGTGCCAGCAGCTCCACGGGACAGTCGAATGAAAAACTGTTTTTT. Translation gives CASSSTGQSNEKLFF.

The chain links TRBV19 to TRBJ1-1, with 7 bases fitting TRBD1. Germline CDR1 LNHDA, CDR2 SQIVND (reference sequence). Trimming at V came to 6 bases and at J to 3 bases, leaving 7 bases not matched to a gene. This CDR3 has 14 amino acids. This chain's CDR3 is CASRLDRVHTEAFF. The CDR3 region has the DNA TGTGCCAGTAGACTTGACAGGGTGCACACTGAAGCTTTCTTT.

This chain uses TRBV2 with TRBJ1-2; 8 bases agree with TRBD1. From germline, CDR1 is SNHLY and CDR2 FYNNEI. The trim removed 3 bases at V and 7 bases at J, leaving 7 bases unmatched. This CDR3 is built from 14 residues. As DNA, the CDR3 is TGTGCCAGCAGTGAGCAGGGGGCGATTCGTGGCTACACCTTC. Translating it yields CASSEQGAIRGYTF.

This chain links TRBV4-2 with TRBJ1-1; 10 nucleotides line up with TRBD1. The CDR3 is 17 residues long. V trimming: 6 bases; J trimming: 5 bases; junction bases outside the gene matches: 15. Per the germline V gene, CDR1 is LGHNA and CDR2 is YNFKEQ. CDR3 sequence reads: CASRRNDRGRGRTEAFF. In DNA form, the CDR3 reads TGTGCCAGCAGACGAAATGACAGGGGGCGCGGAAGGACTGAAGCTTTCTTT.

The table lists this clone with a count of one. This chain joins TRBV19 and TRBJ1-2; the D gene is possibly TRBD1 (5 bases). This CDR3 is 13 amino acids long. Per the germline V gene, CDR1 is LNHDA and CDR2 is SQIVND (reference sequence). The ends were cut back, 5 bases at V and 1 base at J, with 8 bases in the middle. The CDR3 DNA reads TGTGCCAGTAGTCCCGACAGTAACTATGGCTACACCTTC. This encodes CASSPDSNYGYTF.

This clone was observed a single time. The chain couples TRBV4-3 to TRBJ1-1, with 7 bases lining up with TRBD1. The V and J ends lost 5 bases and 6 bases, in that order; junction bases with no gene match: 9. The CDR3 extends over 14 amino acids. Germline CDR1 is LGHNA and CDR2 is YSLEER. Written as DNA, the CDR3 is TGCGCCAGCAGCTCCAAGGGGGCAGGGGCTGAAGCTTTCTTT. It yields the protein CASSSKGAGAEAFF.

This chain uses TRBV7-9 with TRBJ2-3; the match to TRBD2 covers 9 bases. Per the germline V gene, CDR1 is SEHNR and CDR2 is FQNEAQ (reference sequence). This CDR3 has 15 residues. With 4 bases clipped from V and 2 bases from J, the junction kept 4 bases outside the gene matches. CDR3 in DNA: TGTGCCAGCAGCTCTAGCGGGATTATCACAGATACGCAGTATTTT. It encodes CASSSSGIITDTQYF.

This sequence joins TRBV4-3 and TRBJ1-4; the D gene is possibly TRBD1 (6 bases). The V and J ends lost 4 bases and 4 bases respectively, with 28 bases between them. In germline, CDR1 is LGHNA, CDR2 YSLEER. The CDR3 spans 20 residues. The CDR3 protein is CASSLEAASRSGHFNEKLFF. CDR3 nucleotide sequence: TGCGCCAGCAGCCTAGAAGCGGCCTCCCGATCGGGACATTTTAATGAAAAACTGTTTTTT.

This chain joins TRBV6-1 and TRBJ1-1, with a tentative D call TRBD1 (5 bases). Deletions cut 7 bases from V and 4 bases from J, with 13 bases between. The CDR3 is made up of 13 amino acids. Germline CDR1 and CDR2: MNHNS and SASEGT. Written as DNA, the CDR3 is TGTGCCAGCACCCAGACAGCAATCACTGAAGCTTTCTTT. Translated, it gives CASTQTAITEAFF.

The J gene is TRBJ2-2, the V gene TRBV5-1; no definite D call. V lost 3 bases, J lost 0 bases, and 9 bases lay in between. CDR3 length: 15 amino acids. From germline, CDR1 is SGHRS and CDR2 YFSETQ. The CDR3 reads CASSSAGSNTGELFF. CDR3 DNA: TGCGCCAGCAGCTCGGCAGGTTCGAACACCGGGGAGCTGTTTTTT.

This chain connects TRBV30 to TRBJ1-1; possible D gene TRBD1, 6 bases. The CDR3 is 13 amino acids. V dropped 4 bases and J dropped 0 bases, with 9 bases sitting between them. The germline V gene encodes CDR1 GTSNPN and CDR2 SVGIG (reference sequence). As DNA, the CDR3 is TGTGCCTGGAACAGGGCTATGAACACTGAAGCTTTCTTT. Its translation: CAWNRAMNTEAFF.